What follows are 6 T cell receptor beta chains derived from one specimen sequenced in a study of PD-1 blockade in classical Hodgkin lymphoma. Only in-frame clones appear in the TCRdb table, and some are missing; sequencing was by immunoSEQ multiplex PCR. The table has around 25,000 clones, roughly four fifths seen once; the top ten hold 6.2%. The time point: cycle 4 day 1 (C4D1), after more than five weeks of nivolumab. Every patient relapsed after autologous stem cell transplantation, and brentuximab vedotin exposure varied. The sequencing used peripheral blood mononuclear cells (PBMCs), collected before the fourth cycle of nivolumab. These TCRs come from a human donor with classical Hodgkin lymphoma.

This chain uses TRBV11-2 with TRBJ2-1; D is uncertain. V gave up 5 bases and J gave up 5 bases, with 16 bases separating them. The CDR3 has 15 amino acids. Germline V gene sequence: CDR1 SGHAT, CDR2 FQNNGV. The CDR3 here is CASSTASYYNNEQFF. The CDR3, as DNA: TGTGCCAGCAGCACGGCCAGTTACTATAACAATGAGCAGTTCTTC.

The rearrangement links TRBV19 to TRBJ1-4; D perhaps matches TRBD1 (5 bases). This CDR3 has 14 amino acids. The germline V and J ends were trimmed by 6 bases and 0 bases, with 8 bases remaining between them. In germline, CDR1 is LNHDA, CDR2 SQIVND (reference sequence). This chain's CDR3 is CASSGTATNEKLFF. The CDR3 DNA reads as TGTGCCAGTAGCGGGACTGCAACTAATGAAAAACTGTTTTTT.

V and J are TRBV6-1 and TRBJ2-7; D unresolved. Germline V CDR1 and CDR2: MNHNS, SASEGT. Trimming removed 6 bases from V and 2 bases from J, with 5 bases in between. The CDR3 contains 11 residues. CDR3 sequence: CASRDAYEQYF. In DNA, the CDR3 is TGTGCCAGCAGGGACGCCTACGAGCAGTACTTC.

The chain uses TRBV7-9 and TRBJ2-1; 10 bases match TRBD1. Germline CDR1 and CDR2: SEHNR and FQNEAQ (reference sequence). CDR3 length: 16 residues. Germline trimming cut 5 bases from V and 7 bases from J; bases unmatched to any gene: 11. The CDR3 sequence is CASSTRQGAGRNEQFF. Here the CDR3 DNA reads TGTGCCAGCAGCACCCGACAGGGGGCAGGGCGGAATGAGCAGTTCTTC. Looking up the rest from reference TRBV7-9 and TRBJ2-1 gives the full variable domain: DTGVSQNPRHKITKRGQNVTFRCDPISEHNRLYWYRQTLGQGPEFLTYFQNEAQLEKSRLLSDRFSAERPKGSFSTLEIQRTEQGDSAMYLCASSTRQGAGRNEQFFGPGTRLTVL.

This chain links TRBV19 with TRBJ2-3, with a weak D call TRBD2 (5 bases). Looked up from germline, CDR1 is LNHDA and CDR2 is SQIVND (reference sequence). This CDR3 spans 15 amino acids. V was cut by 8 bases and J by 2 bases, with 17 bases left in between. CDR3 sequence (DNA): TGTGCCAGTGGATGGGTAGCGAGTTTCACAGATACGCAGTATTTT. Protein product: CASGWVASFTDTQYF.

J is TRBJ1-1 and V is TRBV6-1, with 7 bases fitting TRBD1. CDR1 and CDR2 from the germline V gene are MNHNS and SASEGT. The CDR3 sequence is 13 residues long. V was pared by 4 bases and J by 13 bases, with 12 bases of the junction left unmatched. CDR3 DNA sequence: TGTGCCAGCAGTGCGTCCGGGACAGCCTTTGGTTTCTTT. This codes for CASSASGTAFGFF.